The text below deals with one TCR beta chain. Its antigen remains unknown. From the 5' RACE reads, TCRdb called clonotypes with MiXCR, one entry per CDR3 protein. This table has nearly 350,000 distinct CDR3 sequences, 7% to 10% appearing once. The sample originates from a study of T cells after yellow fever vaccination. Whole-study context: Any fraction with a low cell number was prepared using SMART-Seq v4 Ultra Low Input. General observations from the study: Most primary-vaccination clones recurred post-booster (around 95% CD4, roughly 87% CD8).

The CDR3 totals 15 residues. Germline V gene lookup returns CDR1 DFQATT and CDR2 SNEGSKA (reference sequence). The V end was cut by 2 bases, the J end by 4 bases, with 14 bases between. This sequence originates from a man aged 18 to 29 who received the YFV17D yellow fever vaccine. The chain recombines TRBV20-1 with TRBJ1-4; perhaps TRBD1 as D (5 bases). Sequences were derived from PBMCs, sampled about 41 days after the first yellow fever vaccination. In nucleotides, the CDR3 is TGCAGTGCTAGAAAGTTGACGGGGGTTAATGAAAAACTGTTTTTT. Amino acids: CSARKLTGVNEKLFF.